This is a list of T cell receptor beta chains from one sample in a study of blood T cell repertoires in COVID-19. Repertoires were generated with immunoSEQ multiplex PCR, while TCRdb's copy carries only in-frame clones and drops some. The sample has some 240,000 clones, approximately 84% seen once. The sequencing input was PBMCs or T cells enriched from blood (not recorded which). The receptor set was obtained from a man aged 45-65 years who had recovered from COVID-19. Each CDR3 is given with its conserved first and last residue. Fields, in order: clone size, D gene, V gene, J gene, CDR3 DNA, CDR3 protein. D genes are given only for firm matches. Some rows have no size entry. The others give once, few or many, or a class for an expanded clone.

clone size: -; D gene: TRBD1; V gene: TRBV29-1; J gene: TRBJ1-1; CDR3 DNA: TGCAGCGTTGTCCCAGGGGGCACTGAAGCTTTCTTT; CDR3 protein: CSVVPGGTEAFF
clone size: -; D gene: -; V gene: TRBV18; J gene: TRBJ1-3; CDR3 DNA: TGTGCCAGCGAGGCGGTGAGCTCTGGAAACACCATATATTTT; CDR3 protein: CASEAVSSGNTIYF
clone size: -; D gene: -; V gene: TRBV3-1/TRBV3-2; J gene: TRBJ1-3; CDR3 DNA: TGTGCCAGCAGCCGGGACACCGACACCATATATTTT; CDR3 protein: CASSRDTDTIYF
clone size: -; D gene: TRBD1; V gene: TRBV7-9; J gene: TRBJ1-4; CDR3 DNA: TGTGCCAGCAGCAAATCTGGACAGGCAACTAATGAAAAACTGTTTTTT; CDR3 protein: CASSKSGQATNEKLFF
clone size: -; D gene: TRBD1; V gene: TRBV28; J gene: TRBJ1-3; CDR3 DNA: TGTGCCAGCAGTTTTGGGGGACAGGGCGGGAGATTCGGAAACACCATATATTTT; CDR3 protein: CASSFGGQGGRFGNTIYF
clone size: once; D gene: -; V gene: TRBV5-1; J gene: TRBJ1-3; CDR3 DNA: TGCGCCAGCAGTGGGGGCGAATCTGGAAACACCATATATTTT; CDR3 protein: CASSGGESGNTIYF
clone size: -; D gene: -; V gene: TRBV7-3; J gene: TRBJ2-6; CDR3 DNA: TGTGCCAGCAGCTTAATCGGGGGCTCTGGGGCCAACGTCCTGACTTTC; CDR3 protein: CASSLIGGSGANVLTF
clone size: -; D gene: -; V gene: TRBV5-1; J gene: TRBJ2-1; CDR3 DNA: TGCGCCAGCAGCTTGGTTACAGGTACGGGTGAGCAGTTCTTC; CDR3 protein: CASSLVTGTGEQFF
clone size: -; D gene: TRBD1; V gene: TRBV6-5; J gene: TRBJ1-2; CDR3 DNA: TGTGCCAGCAGGGTAAATCCCGGGACAGGGTACGGCTACACCTTC; CDR3 protein: CASRVNPGTGYGYTF
clone size: -; D gene: -; V gene: TRBV19; J gene: TRBJ2-3; CDR3 DNA: TGTGCCAGTAGTACACAGGGTGGGACAGATACGCAGTATTTT; CDR3 protein: CASSTQGGTDTQYF
clone size: -; D gene: TRBD1; V gene: TRBV4-3; J gene: TRBJ1-2; CDR3 DNA: TGCGCCAGCAGCCAAGATTTCGGCAGGGGGAACTATGGCTACACCTTC; CDR3 protein: CASSQDFGRGNYGYTF
clone size: -; D gene: TRBD2; V gene: TRBV4-2; J gene: TRBJ2-3; CDR3 DNA: TGTGCCAGCAGCACGGGACTAGCGGGAGCTTCAGATACGCAGTATTTT; CDR3 protein: CASSTGLAGASDTQYF
clone size: few; D gene: -; V gene: TRBV3-1/TRBV3-2; J gene: TRBJ2-5; CDR3 DNA: TGTGCCAGCAGACTGACTTTACAAGAGACCCAGTACTTC; CDR3 protein: CASRLTLQETQYF
clone size: -; D gene: TRBD2; V gene: TRBV7-8; J gene: TRBJ2-2; CDR3 DNA: TGTGCCAGCAGCCGAGGGACTAGCGGGAGGAGATTAGGCGGGGAGCTGTTTTTT; CDR3 protein: CASSRGTSGRRLGGELFF
clone size: -; D gene: TRBD2; V gene: TRBV7-8; J gene: TRBJ2-5; CDR3 DNA: TGTGCCAGCAGCGGCTTCGGGAGGGTCCAAGAGACCCAGTACTTC; CDR3 protein: CASSGFGRVQETQYF
clone size: -; D gene: -; V gene: TRBV10-3; J gene: TRBJ1-5; CDR3 DNA: TGTGCCATCAGTGCCGCAGGGGACCAGCCCCAGCATTTT; CDR3 protein: CAISAAGDQPQHF
clone size: -; D gene: TRBD1; V gene: TRBV12-5; J gene: TRBJ2-7; CDR3 DNA: TGTGCTAGTGGTTCCTTTCGGGACAGGGGTTACGAGCAGTACTTC; CDR3 protein: CASGSFRDRGYEQYF
clone size: -; D gene: -; V gene: TRBV7-2; J gene: TRBJ1-4; CDR3 DNA: TGTGCCAGCAGCTTAGGATCGCCAGTTAATAATGAAAAACTGTTTTTT; CDR3 protein: CASSLGSPVNNEKLFF
clone size: -; D gene: TRBD1; V gene: TRBV4-2; J gene: TRBJ1-6; CDR3 DNA: TGTGCCAGCAGCCAAGATCTAGGACAGGGTGGGTCACCCCTCCACTTT; CDR3 protein: CASSQDLGQGGSPLHF
clone size: -; D gene: TRBD1; V gene: TRBV25-1; J gene: TRBJ2-1; CDR3 DNA: TGTGCCAGCAGGGAAACCGGGACAGGGGTGTACAATGAGCAGTTCTTC; CDR3 protein: CASRETGTGVYNEQFF
clone size: -; D gene: TRBD1; V gene: TRBV7-8; J gene: TRBJ1-6; CDR3 DNA: TGTGCCAGCAGCTCCCTCGGCAGGGGGAATTCACCCCTCCACTTT; CDR3 protein: CASSSLGRGNSPLHF
clone size: once; D gene: -; V gene: TRBV10-3; J gene: TRBJ1-6; CDR3 DNA: TGTGCCATCAAAACCGGGGATCCGGATAATTCACCCCTCCACTTT; CDR3 protein: CAIKTGDPDNSPLHF
clone size: once; D gene: -; V gene: TRBV12-3/TRBV12-4; J gene: TRBJ1-1; CDR3 DNA: TGTGCCAGCAGTTTAGCGCGGAAGGGGGAAGCTTTCTTT; CDR3 protein: CASSLARKGEAFF
clone size: -; D gene: TRBD1; V gene: TRBV7-7; J gene: TRBJ2-1; CDR3 DNA: TGTGCTAGCAGCTCCCGGACAGGGGCATACAATGAGCAGTTCTTC; CDR3 protein: CASSSRTGAYNEQFF
clone size: -; D gene: -; V gene: TRBV3-1/TRBV3-2; J gene: TRBJ2-7; CDR3 DNA: TGTGCCAGCAGCCAAGATCCGACTCTGTGGGAGCAGTACTTC; CDR3 protein: CASSQDPTLWEQYF
clone size: -; D gene: TRBD2; V gene: TRBV10-3; J gene: TRBJ2-7; CDR3 DNA: TGTGCCATCACCGAAAGCGGGAGCCCCTACGAGCAGTACTTC; CDR3 protein: CAITESGSPYEQYF
clone size: -; D gene: -; V gene: TRBV9; J gene: TRBJ2-7; CDR3 DNA: TGTGCCAGCAGCACTGGTTACGAGCAGTACTTC; CDR3 protein: CASSTGYEQYF
clone size: -; D gene: -; V gene: TRBV30; J gene: TRBJ1-4; CDR3 DNA: TGTGCCTGGATACCGGGACAAACTACGGCAACTAATGAAAAACTGTTTTTT; CDR3 protein: CAWIPGQTTATNEKLFF
clone size: -; D gene: TRBD1; V gene: TRBV28; J gene: TRBJ1-5; CDR3 DNA: TGTGCCAGCAGTTTCGGGACAGGCAATCAGCCCCAGCATTTT; CDR3 protein: CASSFGTGNQPQHF
clone size: few; D gene: TRBD1; V gene: TRBV27; J gene: TRBJ1-5; CDR3 DNA: TGTGCCAGCAGACCGGCGGGGACAGGGAATCAGCCCCAGCATTTT; CDR3 protein: CASRPAGTGNQPQHF
clone size: -; D gene: -; V gene: TRBV5-1; J gene: TRBJ2-5; CDR3 DNA: TGCGCCAGCAGCGGGAGCGGAACGGGCCAAGAGACCCAGTACTTC; CDR3 protein: CASSGSGTGQETQYF
clone size: -; D gene: -; V gene: TRBV28; J gene: TRBJ2-1; CDR3 DNA: TGTGCCAGCAGTTTATGGGGGACTTCCGCCTACAATGAGCAGTTCTTC; CDR3 protein: CASSLWGTSAYNEQFF
clone size: few; D gene: -; V gene: TRBV14; J gene: TRBJ2-3; CDR3 DNA: TGTGCCAGCAGCCATAGTTCTCGAAGTACGCAGTATTTT; CDR3 protein: CASSHSSRSTQYF
clone size: -; D gene: TRBD1; V gene: TRBV6-5; J gene: TRBJ2-7; CDR3 DNA: TGTGCCAGCAGGTCGACAGGGTCCTACGAGCAGTACTTC; CDR3 protein: CASRSTGSYEQYF
clone size: few; D gene: -; V gene: TRBV3-1/TRBV3-2; J gene: TRBJ1-1; CDR3 DNA: TGTGCCAGCAGCCAAGGGTGGGGGGGATTCACTGAAGCTTTCTTT; CDR3 protein: CASSQGWGGFTEAFF
clone size: -; D gene: TRBD1; V gene: TRBV6-1; J gene: TRBJ1-2; CDR3 DNA: TGTGCCAGCAGTGAATTTCAGGGGGCTAACTATGGCTACACCTTC; CDR3 protein: CASSEFQGANYGYTF
clone size: -; D gene: TRBD2; V gene: TRBV5-8; J gene: TRBJ2-7; CDR3 DNA: TGTGCCAGCAGTTCTAGCGGGAGCTCCTACGAGCAGTACTTC; CDR3 protein: CASSSSGSSYEQYF
clone size: few; D gene: -; V gene: TRBV6-2/TRBV6-3; J gene: TRBJ1-1; CDR3 DNA: TGTGCCAGCAGTTACGGGTCAGGGGTTAACACTGAAGCTTTCTTT; CDR3 protein: CASSYGSGVNTEAFF
clone size: few; D gene: TRBD1; V gene: TRBV5-1; J gene: TRBJ1-2; CDR3 DNA: TGCGCCAGCAGCACCACGGGACAGGGGGCGAATGGCTACACCTTC; CDR3 protein: CASSTTGQGANGYTF
clone size: -; D gene: -; V gene: TRBV13; J gene: TRBJ2-3; CDR3 DNA: TGTGCCAGCAGCCAGACAGATACGCAGTATTTT; CDR3 protein: CASSQTDTQYF
clone size: -; D gene: -; V gene: TRBV5-4; J gene: TRBJ2-3; CDR3 DNA: TGTGCCAGCACCCCGGGCGGGGGCGGCCACACAGATACGCAGTATTTT; CDR3 protein: CASTPGGGGHTDTQYF
clone size: -; D gene: -; V gene: TRBV5-1; J gene: TRBJ2-7; CDR3 DNA: TGCGCCAGCAGCTTGCTTGAGGTGTCGAGAGAGCAGTACTTC; CDR3 protein: CASSLLEVSREQYF
clone size: once; D gene: -; V gene: TRBV4-2; J gene: TRBJ2-7; CDR3 DNA: TGTGCCAGCAGCCAAGTTGCACAGGGTGGCGACTACGAGCAGTACTTC; CDR3 protein: CASSQVAQGGDYEQYF
clone size: -; D gene: TRBD2; V gene: TRBV7-7; J gene: TRBJ2-3; CDR3 DNA: TGTGCTAGCAGCCGTATAGCGGGGGGGAACACAGATACGCAGTATTTT; CDR3 protein: CASSRIAGGNTDTQYF
clone size: -; D gene: -; V gene: TRBV7-3; J gene: TRBJ2-7; CDR3 DNA: TGTGCCAGCAGTCAGGCGAGCGGTTCATCCTACGAGCAGTACTTC; CDR3 protein: CASSQASGSSYEQYF
clone size: -; D gene: TRBD1; V gene: TRBV6-1; J gene: TRBJ1-2; CDR3 DNA: TGTGCCAGCAGTGAAGGATGGGGACAGGGTTGGGGTGGCTACACCTTC; CDR3 protein: CASSEGWGQGWGGYTF